This T cell receptor (beta chain) was sequenced in a study of OX40 agonist ivuxolimab in advanced cancers. Study findings and constraints: Clonal expansion was seen in CD4+ and CD8+ blood T cells by week 6 at 0.1 to 3.0 mg/kg.

Per the germline V gene, CDR1 is MNHEY and CDR2 is SVGAGI. Trimming took 2 bases from V and 6 from J, leaving 14 bases between them. This CDR3 spans 14 amino acids. Here immunoSEQ multiplex PCR was the method, and the copy in TCRdb shows in-frame clones only, minus some. The sample holds around 84,000 clones, around nine tenths seen once. A note on this clone: Its target is not known.

Specimen: CD4+ or CD8+ T cells sorted from blood, collected in a trial of the OX40 agonist ivuxolimab. This TCR was sampled from an adult with an advanced solid tumor such as melanoma, head and neck, liver or kidney cancer. The chain recombines TRBV6-5 with TRBJ2-7; tentative D call: TRBD2 (6 bases). The DNA for the CDR3 is TGTGCCAGCAGTTACGACGCGGGATATCGCGAGCAGTACTTC. This codes for CASSYDAGYREQYF.